Here is one T cell receptor beta chain with its context. Its antigen is unidentified. The PCR made use of 60 Vbeta and 13 Jbeta primers. Repertoires were generated with immunoSEQ multiplex PCR, while TCRdb's copy carries only in-frame clones and drops some. The table lists about 200,000 clones, 70% to 80% of them singletons. The data derive from a study of cytomegalovirus exposure and HLA in healthy donors. CDR1 is SGHDN, CDR2 FVKESK, per germline. The CDR3 has 16 amino acids. V was trimmed by 3 bases and J by 1 base, leaving 15 bases between them. Overall study findings and caveats: Reports state that TCR beta sequences accurately predicted most subjects' HLA-A and HLA-B alleles. A later analysis linked a missense DCLRE1C variant to TCR beta V- and J-gene trimming.

The chain uses TRBV14 and TRBJ2-5, with D tentatively TRBD1 (6 bases). The sequencing sample was made of PBMCs. The source of this sequence is a man between 35 and 55 years old in good health and CMV-seronegative. This CDR3 reads CASSQGTSMPQETQYF. The CDR3 DNA reads as TGTGCCAGCAGCCAGGGGACATCGATGCCCCAAGAGACCCAGTACTTC. The whole variable domain, filled in from reference TRBV14 and TRBJ2-5, reads EAGVTQFPSHSVIEKGQTVTLRCDPISGHDNLYWYRRVMGKEIKFLLHFVKESKQDESGMPNNRFLAERTGGTYSTLKVQPAELEDSGVYFCASSQGTSMPQETQYFGPGTRLLVL.